These T cell receptor beta chains were read from a single sample in a study of blood T cells in healthy people across ages. Each CDR3 protein gets one entry after TCRdb re-called the 5' RACE reads with MiXCR. Of approximately 1.5 million distinct CDR3 sequences listed, approximately 32% are singletons. Sample: blood. These receptors all stem from a woman aged 30 to 39 in good health. CDR3s include the opening cysteine and the closing phenylalanine or tryptophan. Fields, in order: V gene, J gene, D gene, clone size, CDR3 protein, CDR3 DNA. The D gene is left open where the match is weak. For some rows the clone size is stated as once, few or many, or as a class when expanded; others skip it.

>TRBV5-1|TRBJ2-5|NA|NA
CASSSWMRRETQYF
TGCGCCAGCAGCTCTTGGATGAGGCGCGAGACCCAGTACTTC
>TRBV29-1|TRBJ2-5|NA|NA
CSVKLRETQYF
TGCAGCGTTAAACTTCGGGAGACCCAGTACTTC
>TRBV30|TRBJ2-1|NA|few
CAWSQLVGGEQFF
TGTGCCTGGAGCCAACTAGTGGGGGGTGAGCAGTTCTTC
>TRBV28|TRBJ2-7|NA|NA
CASSLATLGSGYEQYF
TGTGCCAGCAGTTTGGCTACCCTGGGGAGTGGGTACGAGCAGTACTTC
>TRBV6-1|TRBJ2-6|NA|NA
CASSEVRASGANVLTF
TGTGCCAGCAGTGAAGTCCGGGCCTCTGGGGCCAACGTCCTGACTTTC
>TRBV5-6|TRBJ2-7|TRBD1|NA
CASSPRDREIYEQYF
TGTGCCAGCAGCCCCCGGGACAGGGAAATCTACGAGCAGTACTTC
>TRBV12-3/TRBV12-4|TRBJ2-1|NA|NA
CASSYTRHNEQFF
TGTGCCAGCAGCTACACTAGGCACAATGAGCAGTTCTTC
>TRBV20-1|TRBJ1-4|NA|few
CSASRTANEKLFF
TGCAGTGCTAGTAGGACAGCAAATGAAAAACTGTTTTTT
>TRBV12-3/TRBV12-4|TRBJ1-2|NA|many
CASSHGGSEDGYTF
TGTGCCAGCAGCCACGGGGGGAGTGAGGATGGCTACACCTTC
>TRBV29-1|TRBJ1-3|TRBD1|few
CSVRGQYSGNTIYF
TGCAGCGTCAGGGGACAGTACTCTGGAAACACCATATATTTT
>TRBV6-2/TRBV6-3|TRBJ2-1|NA|many
CASSRNNEQFF
TGTGCCAGCAGTCGCAACAATGAGCAGTTCTTC
>TRBV20-1|TRBJ1-1|NA|few
CSATWGGGNTEAFF
TGCAGTGCTACCTGGGGCGGGGGAAACACTGAAGCTTTCTTT
>TRBV3-1|TRBJ1-5|NA|NA
CASSQDSWGQPQHF
TGTGCCAGCAGCCAAGATTCCTGGGGTCAGCCCCAGCATTTT
>TRBV6-1|TRBJ2-1|TRBD2|few
CATTGGNEQFF
TGTGCCACTACGGGGGGAAATGAGCAGTTCTTC
>TRBV29-1|TRBJ1-3|NA|NA
CSARRTGTGNTIYF
TGCAGCGCCCGAAGGACGGGTACTGGAAACACCATATATTTT
>TRBV25-1|TRBJ2-2|NA|once
CAPKSGSKKGGELFF
TGTGCCCCCAAATCGGGAAGCAAGAAGGGCGGGGAGCTGTTTTTT
>TRBV6-2/TRBV6-3|TRBJ1-1|NA|NA
CASSNTGWTEAFF
TGTGCCAGCAGTAATACAGGGTGGACTGAAGCTTTCTTT
>TRBV12-3/TRBV12-4|TRBJ2-7|NA|NA
CASTLRGVFWHELYF
TGTGCCAGCACCCTAAGGGGGGTTTTTTGGCACGAGCTGTACTTC
>TRBV7-9|TRBJ1-2|NA|few
CASSLLNRDPGGYTF
TGTGCCAGCAGCTTACTGAACAGGGACCCGGGTGGCTACACCTTC
>TRBV6-6|TRBJ1-6|TRBD1|few
CASSRTGESSPLHF
TGTGCCAGCAGCCGGACAGGGGAATCCTCACCCCTCCACTTT
>TRBV15|TRBJ2-1|TRBD2|few
CATSRGSASGGRGEQFF
TGTGCCACCAGCAGAGGGTCGGCTAGCGGGGGCCGGGGTGAGCAGTTCTTC
>TRBV7-9|TRBJ1-2|TRBD1|NA
CASSPGQPRGYGYTF
TGTGCCAGCAGCCCGGGACAGCCCAGAGGATATGGCTACACCTTC
>TRBV10-3|TRBJ2-1|NA|many
CAISGDGRYNEQFF
TGTGCCATCAGTGGGGACGGGCGGTACAATGAGCAGTTCTTC
>TRBV28|TRBJ2-6|NA|NA
CASSRRGAGANVLTF
TGTGCCAGCAGCCGCAGGGGGGCTGGGGCCAACGTCCTGACTTTC
>TRBV11-1|TRBJ2-3|TRBD2|NA
CASSFGAGAGDTQYF
TGTGCCAGCAGCTTTGGGGCGGGAGCGGGAGATACGCAGTATTTT
>TRBV28|TRBJ2-5|TRBD2|NA
CASGQGGQETQYF
TGTGCCAGCGGCCAGGGAGGGCAAGAGACCCAGTACTTC
>TRBV29-1|TRBJ2-5|TRBD1|few
CSVEEGQTKETQYF
TGCAGCGTTGAAGAGGGACAGACTAAAGAGACCCAGTACTTC
>TRBV7-3|TRBJ2-3|TRBD1|NA
CASSLQGAEGTQYF
TGTGCCAGCAGCTTACAGGGGGCTGAGGGTACGCAGTATTTT
>TRBV3-1|TRBJ2-5|NA|NA
CASSRRTASQETQYF
TGTGCCAGCAGCCGCCGGACAGCCTCCCAAGAGACCCAGTACTTC
>TRBV7-9|TRBJ2-7|NA|NA
CASTRDYEQYF
TGTGCCAGCACAAGAGATTACGAGCAGTACTTC
>TRBV20-1|TRBJ2-1|NA|few
CSALINRDNEQFF
TGCAGTGCTCTAATTAACAGGGACAATGAGCAGTTCTTC
>TRBV15|TRBJ2-7|TRBD1|NA
CATSARPPDRGLEQYF
TGTGCCACCAGCGCCCGCCCACCTGACAGGGGGCTTGAGCAGTACTTC
>TRBV7-2|TRBJ1-1|NA|NA
CASSLGRGTSSEAFF
TGTGCCAGCAGCTTAGGTAGGGGTACCTCCTCTGAAGCTTTCTTT
>TRBV20-1|TRBJ1-2|TRBD1|NA
CSATSGGGGYGYTF
TGCAGTGCTACTTCAGGAGGGGGCGGGTATGGCTACACCTTC
>TRBV12-3/TRBV12-4|TRBJ2-7|NA|few
CASSPQWVSYEQYF
TGTGCCAGCAGTCCCCAGTGGGTTTCCTACGAGCAGTACTTC
>TRBV12-3/TRBV12-4|TRBJ2-5|NA|few
CASSLPQGIQETQYF
TGTGCCAGCAGTTTACCTCAGGGTATCCAAGAGACCCAGTACTTC
>TRBV28|TRBJ2-4|NA|NA
CASSFNHLDIQYF
TGTGCCAGCAGTTTTAATCATTTGGACATTCAGTACTTC
>TRBV20-1|TRBJ2-3|TRBD2|many
CGGGDGDTQYF
TGCGGGGGGGGAGATGGAGATACGCAGTATTTT
>TRBV7-2|TRBJ2-7|TRBD2|NA
CASSLAHLAGGYEQYF
TGTGCCAGCAGCTTAGCGCATCTAGCGGGGGGCTACGAGCAGTACTTC
>TRBV10-2|TRBJ2-5|NA|once
CASSEWRNRYHETQYF
TGCGCCAGCAGTGAGTGGAGAAACCGGTACCATGAGACCCAGTACTTC
>TRBV2|TRBJ2-7|NA|NA
CASSEVANSYEQYF
TGTGCCAGCAGTGAAGTGGCGAACTCCTACGAGCAGTACTTC
>TRBV7-8|TRBJ2-7|NA|NA
CASSLGTWLNEQYF
TGTGCCAGCAGCCTGGGGACCTGGCTAAACGAGCAGTACTTC
>TRBV7-9|TRBJ2-1|TRBD2|few
CASSPWRGLAGNSSYNEQFF
TGTGCCAGCAGCCCCTGGCGGGGACTAGCGGGAAATAGCTCCTACAATGAGCAGTTCTTC
>TRBV20-1|TRBJ1-2|NA|NA
CSAETVPSTVNYDYTF
TGCAGTGCCGAGACGGTACCTTCGACAGTCAACTATGACTACACCTTC
>TRBV9|TRBJ2-1|NA|few
CASSNPGPGSYNEQFF
TGTGCCAGCAGCAACCCAGGGCCTGGGTCCTACAATGAGCAGTTCTTC
>TRBV6-2/TRBV6-3|TRBJ2-1|TRBD1|many
CASSYDRVSYNEQFF
TGTGCCAGCAGTTACGACAGGGTCTCCTACAATGAGCAGTTCTTC